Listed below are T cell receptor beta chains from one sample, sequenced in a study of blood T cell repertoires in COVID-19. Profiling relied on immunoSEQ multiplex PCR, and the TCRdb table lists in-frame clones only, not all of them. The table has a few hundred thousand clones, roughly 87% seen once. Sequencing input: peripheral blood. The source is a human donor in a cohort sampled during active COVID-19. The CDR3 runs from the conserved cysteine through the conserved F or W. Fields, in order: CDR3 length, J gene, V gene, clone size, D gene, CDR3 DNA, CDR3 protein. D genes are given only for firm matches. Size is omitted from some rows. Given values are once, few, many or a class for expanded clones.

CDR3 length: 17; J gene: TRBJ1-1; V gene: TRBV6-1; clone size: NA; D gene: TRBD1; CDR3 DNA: TGTGCCAGCAGTGATGCTAGATCCGGGACAGGGGACACTGAAGCTTTCTTT; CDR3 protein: CASSDARSGTGDTEAFF
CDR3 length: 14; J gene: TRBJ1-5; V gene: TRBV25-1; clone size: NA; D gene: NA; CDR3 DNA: TGTGCCAGCAGTGGTTGGGGCCTCAATCAGCCCCAGCATTTT; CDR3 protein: CASSGWGLNQPQHF
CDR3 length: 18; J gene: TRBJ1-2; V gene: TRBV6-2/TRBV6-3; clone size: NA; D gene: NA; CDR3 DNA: TGTGCCAGCAGTTATAGGGGCGGAAGAAGGGTGGAGACGTATGGCTACACCTTC; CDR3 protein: CASSYRGGRRVETYGYTF
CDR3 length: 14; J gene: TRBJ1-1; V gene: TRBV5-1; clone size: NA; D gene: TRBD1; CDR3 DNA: TGCGCCAGCAGCTTGAGGACAGGGCAGAGTGAAGCTTTCTTT; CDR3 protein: CASSLRTGQSEAFF
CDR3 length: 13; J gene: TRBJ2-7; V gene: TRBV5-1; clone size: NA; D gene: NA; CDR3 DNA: TGCGCCAGCACAACCGATCAGGGGTACGAGCAGTACTTC; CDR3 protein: CASTTDQGYEQYF
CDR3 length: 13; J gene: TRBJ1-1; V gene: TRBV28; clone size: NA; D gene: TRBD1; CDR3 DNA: TGTGCCAGCAGTCTCAGGACAGGGTTCGAAGCTTTCTTT; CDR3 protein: CASSLRTGFEAFF
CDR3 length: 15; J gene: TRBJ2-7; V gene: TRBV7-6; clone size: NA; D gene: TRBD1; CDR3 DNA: TGTGCCAGCAGCCCCAGGACAGGGGGAAACTACGAGCAGTACTTC; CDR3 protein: CASSPRTGGNYEQYF
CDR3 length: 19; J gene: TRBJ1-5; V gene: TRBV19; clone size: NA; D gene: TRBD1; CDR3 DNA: TGTGCCAGTAGTATAGTTAGGGACAGGGGGTCTCTCAGCAATCAGCCCCAGCATTTT; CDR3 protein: CASSIVRDRGSLSNQPQHF
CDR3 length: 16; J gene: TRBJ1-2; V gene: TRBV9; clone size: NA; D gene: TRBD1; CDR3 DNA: TGTGCCAGCAGCTACACTCCAGCCGGGACAGTCTATGGCTACACCTTC; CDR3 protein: CASSYTPAGTVYGYTF
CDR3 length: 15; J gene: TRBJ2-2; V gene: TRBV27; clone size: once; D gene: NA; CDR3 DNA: TGTGCCAGCAGTCTCTTCCTTAGAAACACCGGGGAGCTGTTTTTT; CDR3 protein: CASSLFLRNTGELFF
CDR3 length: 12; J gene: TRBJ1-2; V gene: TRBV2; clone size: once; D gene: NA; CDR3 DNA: TGTGCCACCCAAGACAGGACCTATGGCTACACCTTC; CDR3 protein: CATQDRTYGYTF
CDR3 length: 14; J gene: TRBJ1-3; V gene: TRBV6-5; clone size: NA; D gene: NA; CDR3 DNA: TGTGCCAGCACTCAGGGTGGCTCTGGAAACACCATATATTTT; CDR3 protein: CASTQGGSGNTIYF
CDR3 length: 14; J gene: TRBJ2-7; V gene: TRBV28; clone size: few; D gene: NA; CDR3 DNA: TGTGCCAGCAGTAAATTGGACAACTCCTACGAGCAGTACTTC; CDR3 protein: CASSKLDNSYEQYF
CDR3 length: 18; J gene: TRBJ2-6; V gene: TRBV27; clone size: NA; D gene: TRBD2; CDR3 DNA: TGTGCCAGCAGTCAATTAGCGGGAGGGACCGCTGGGGCCAACGTCCTGACTTTC; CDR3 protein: CASSQLAGGTAGANVLTF
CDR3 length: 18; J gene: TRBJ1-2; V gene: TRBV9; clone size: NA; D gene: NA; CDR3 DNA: TGTGCCAGCAGCGTAGACCCCTCCGGGACGGAGGAGGGTTATGGCTACACCTTC; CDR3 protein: CASSVDPSGTEEGYGYTF
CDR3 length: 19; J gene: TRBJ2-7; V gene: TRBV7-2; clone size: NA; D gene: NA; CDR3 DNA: TGTGCCAGCAGCTTAGGCCGACAGGTCCCAAGACTTAACTCCTACGAGCAGTACTTC; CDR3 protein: CASSLGRQVPRLNSYEQYF